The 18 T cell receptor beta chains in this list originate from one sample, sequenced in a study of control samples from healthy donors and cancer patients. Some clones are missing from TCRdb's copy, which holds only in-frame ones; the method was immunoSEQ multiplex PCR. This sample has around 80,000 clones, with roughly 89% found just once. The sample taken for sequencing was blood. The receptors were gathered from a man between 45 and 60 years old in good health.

The CDR3 nucleotides read TGTGCCACGTCAGCCCCCCGGGCACTGGGGGGACACGAGCAGTACTTC. Encoded protein: CATSAPRALGGHEQYF. The chain is built from TRBV15 and TRBJ2-7; D is perhaps TRBD2 (6 bases). V lost 9 bases and J 5 bases, leaving 26 bases between the germline ends. The V gene's germline CDR1 is LNHNV and CDR2 YYDKDF (reference sequence). This CDR3 contains 16 residues.

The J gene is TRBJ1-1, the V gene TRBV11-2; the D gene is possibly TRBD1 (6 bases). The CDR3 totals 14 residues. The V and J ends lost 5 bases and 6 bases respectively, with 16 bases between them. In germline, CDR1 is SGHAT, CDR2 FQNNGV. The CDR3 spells CASSPAGAWAEAFF. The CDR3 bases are TGTGCCAGCAGCCCCGCGGGGGCATGGGCTGAAGCTTTCTTT. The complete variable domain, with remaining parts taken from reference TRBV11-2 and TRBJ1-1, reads EAGVAQSPRYKIIEKRQSVAFWCNPISGHATLYWYQQILGQGPKLLIQFQNNGVVDDSQLPKDRFSAERLKGVDSTLKIQPAKLEDSAVYLCASSPAGAWAEAFFGQGTRLTVV.

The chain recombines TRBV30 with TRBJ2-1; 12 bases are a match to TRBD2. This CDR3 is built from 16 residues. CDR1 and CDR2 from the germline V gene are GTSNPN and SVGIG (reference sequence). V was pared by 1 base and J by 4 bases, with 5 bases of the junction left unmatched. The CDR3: CAWSGQTSGGYNEQFF. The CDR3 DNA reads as TGTGCCTGGAGTGGCCAGACTAGCGGGGGTTACAATGAGCAGTTCTTC.

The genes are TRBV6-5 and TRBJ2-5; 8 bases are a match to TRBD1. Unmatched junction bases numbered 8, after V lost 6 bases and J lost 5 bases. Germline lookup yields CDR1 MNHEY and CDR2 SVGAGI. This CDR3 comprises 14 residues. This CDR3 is CASRTGGMGETQYF. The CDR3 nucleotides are TGTGCCAGCAGAACAGGGGGGATGGGGGAGACCCAGTACTTC.

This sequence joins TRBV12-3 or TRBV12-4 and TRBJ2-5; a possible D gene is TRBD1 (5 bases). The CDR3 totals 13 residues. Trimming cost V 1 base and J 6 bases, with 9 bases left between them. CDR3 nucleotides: TGTGCCAGCAGTTTAGGGGGCTGGCAGACCCAGTACTTC. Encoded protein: CASSLGGWQTQYF.

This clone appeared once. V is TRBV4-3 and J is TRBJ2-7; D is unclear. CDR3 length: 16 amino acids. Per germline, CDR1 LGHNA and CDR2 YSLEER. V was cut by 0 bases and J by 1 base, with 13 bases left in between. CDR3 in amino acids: CASSQERQALSYEQYF. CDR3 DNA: TGCGCCAGCAGCCAAGAGAGGCAGGCCCTTTCCTACGAGCAGTACTTC.

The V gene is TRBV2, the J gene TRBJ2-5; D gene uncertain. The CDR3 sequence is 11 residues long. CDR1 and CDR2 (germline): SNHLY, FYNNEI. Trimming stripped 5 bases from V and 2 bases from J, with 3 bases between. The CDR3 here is CASSYQETQYF. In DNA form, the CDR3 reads TGTGCCAGCAGTTATCAAGAGACCCAGTACTTC.

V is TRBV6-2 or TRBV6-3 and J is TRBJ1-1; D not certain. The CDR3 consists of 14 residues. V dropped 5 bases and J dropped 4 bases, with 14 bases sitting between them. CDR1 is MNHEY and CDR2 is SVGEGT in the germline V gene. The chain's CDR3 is CASSRISGPTEAFF. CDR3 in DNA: TGTGCCAGCAGTAGAATTTCGGGCCCCACTGAAGCTTTCTTT.

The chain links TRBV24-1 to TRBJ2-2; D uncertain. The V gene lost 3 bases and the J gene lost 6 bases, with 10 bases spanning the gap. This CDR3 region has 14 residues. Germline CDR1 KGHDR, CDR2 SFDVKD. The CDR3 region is CATSDRRIPGELFF. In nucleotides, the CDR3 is TGTGCCACCAGTGATAGACGGATTCCCGGGGAGCTGTTTTTT.

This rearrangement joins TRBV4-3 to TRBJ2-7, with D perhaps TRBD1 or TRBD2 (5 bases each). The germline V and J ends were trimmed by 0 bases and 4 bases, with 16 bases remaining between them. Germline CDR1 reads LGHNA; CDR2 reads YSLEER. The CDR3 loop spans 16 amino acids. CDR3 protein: CASSQEAAGIAYEQYF. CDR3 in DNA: TGCGCCAGCAGCCAAGAAGCGGCAGGGATCGCGTACGAGCAGTACTTC.

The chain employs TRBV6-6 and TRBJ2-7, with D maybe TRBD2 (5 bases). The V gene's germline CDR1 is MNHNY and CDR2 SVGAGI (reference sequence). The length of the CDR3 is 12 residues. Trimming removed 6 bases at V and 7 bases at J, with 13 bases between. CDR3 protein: CASSRRIEEQYF. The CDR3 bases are TGTGCCAGCAGCCGGAGGATTGAGGAGCAGTACTTC.

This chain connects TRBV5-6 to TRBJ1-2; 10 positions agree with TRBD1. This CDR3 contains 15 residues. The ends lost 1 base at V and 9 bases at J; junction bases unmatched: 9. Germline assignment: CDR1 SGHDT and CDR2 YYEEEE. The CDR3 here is CASSLRRDRGISYTF. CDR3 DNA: TGTGCCAGCAGCTTGCGTCGGGACAGGGGAATTAGCTACACCTTC.

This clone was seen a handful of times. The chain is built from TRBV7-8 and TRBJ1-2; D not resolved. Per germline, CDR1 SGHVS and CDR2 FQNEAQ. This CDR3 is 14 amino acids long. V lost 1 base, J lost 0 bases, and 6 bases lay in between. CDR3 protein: CASSLGHTNYGYTF. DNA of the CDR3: TGTGCCAGCAGCTTAGGGCACACTAACTATGGCTACACCTTC. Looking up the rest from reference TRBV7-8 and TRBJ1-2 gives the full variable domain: GAGVSQSPRYKVAKRGQDVALRCDPISGHVSLFWYQQALGQGPEFLTYFQNEAQLDKSGLPSDRFFAERPEGSVSTLKIQRTQQEDSAVYLCASSLGHTNYGYTFGSGTRLTVV.

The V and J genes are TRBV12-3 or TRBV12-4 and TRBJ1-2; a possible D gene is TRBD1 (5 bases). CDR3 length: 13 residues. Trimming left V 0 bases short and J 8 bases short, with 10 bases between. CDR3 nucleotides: TGTGCCAGCAGTTTAGCGCAGGGTTGGGGCTACACCTTC. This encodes CASSLAQGWGYTF.

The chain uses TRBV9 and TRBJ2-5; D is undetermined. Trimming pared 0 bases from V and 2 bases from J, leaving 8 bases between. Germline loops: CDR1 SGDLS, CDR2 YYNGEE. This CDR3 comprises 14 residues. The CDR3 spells CASSVGTAQETQYF. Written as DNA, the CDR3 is TGTGCCAGCAGCGTAGGAACAGCTCAAGAGACCCAGTACTTC.

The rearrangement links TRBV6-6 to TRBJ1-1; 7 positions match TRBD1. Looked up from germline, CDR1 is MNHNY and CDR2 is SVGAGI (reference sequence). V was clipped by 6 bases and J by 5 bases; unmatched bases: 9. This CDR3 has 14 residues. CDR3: CASSLDRAGTEAFF. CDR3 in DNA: TGTGCCAGCAGCCTCGACAGGGCTGGGACTGAAGCTTTCTTT.

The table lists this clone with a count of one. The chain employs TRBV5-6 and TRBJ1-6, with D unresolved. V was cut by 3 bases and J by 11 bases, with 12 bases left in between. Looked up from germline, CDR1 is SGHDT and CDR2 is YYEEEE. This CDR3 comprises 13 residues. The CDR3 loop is CASSSSESTPLHF. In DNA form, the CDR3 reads TGTGCCAGCAGCTCAAGCGAGAGTACACCCCTCCACTTT.

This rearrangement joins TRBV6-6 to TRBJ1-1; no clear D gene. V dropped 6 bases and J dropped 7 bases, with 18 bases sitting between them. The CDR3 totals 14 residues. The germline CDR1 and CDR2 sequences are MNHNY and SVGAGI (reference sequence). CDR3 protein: CASSPPWSLGEAFF. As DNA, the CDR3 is TGTGCCAGCAGCCCTCCGTGGAGTTTAGGTGAAGCTTTCTTT.